Each of the 2 T cell receptor beta chains below was sequenced from the same sample in a study of blood T cell repertoires in COVID-19. TCRdb's copy holds only in-frame clones and misses some; the assay was immunoSEQ multiplex PCR. The sample holds around 84,000 clones, 75% to 90% seen once. The specimen was peripheral blood. These receptors all come from a woman aged 40 to 50 with active or convalescent COVID-19.

The V and J genes are TRBV4-3 and TRBJ1-2, with a tentative D call TRBD1 (6 bases). The CDR3 has 18 amino acids. The germline V gene encodes CDR1 LGHNA and CDR2 YSLEER. With 1 base removed from V and 3 bases from J, the gap between germline ends came to 21 bases. The CDR3 sequence: CASSQASDRRGLDYGYTF. DNA of the CDR3: TGCGCCAGCAGCCAAGCGTCCGACAGGCGAGGGCTTGACTATGGCTACACCTTC.

This clone was observed a few times. V usage is TRBV11-2 and J usage is TRBJ2-7, with D unclear. Trimming stripped 7 bases from V and 4 bases from J, with 17 bases between. CDR3 length equals 14 residues. CDR1 and CDR2 (germline): SGHAT, FQNNGV. As DNA, the CDR3 is TGTGCCAGCACCCTATCGCAGGTGAATTACGAGCAGTACTTC. As protein: CASTLSQVNYEQYF.